What follows are 22 T cell receptor beta chains derived from one specimen sequenced in a study of blood T cell repertoires in COVID-19. Here immunoSEQ multiplex PCR was the method, and the copy in TCRdb shows in-frame clones only, minus some. The sample includes roughly 250,000 clones, around 81% of them seen just once. Sequencing input: peripheral blood. The receptors derive from a man aged 50 or older with active or convalescent COVID-19.

J is TRBJ1-2 and V is TRBV3-1 (or the pseudogene TRBV3-2), with a possible D match to TRBD1 (5 bases). Per the germline V gene, CDR1 is LGHDT and CDR2 is YNNKEL (reference sequence). V was trimmed by 4 bases and J by 7 bases, leaving 19 bases between them. There are 15 residues in the CDR3. For the CDR3, the DNA is TGTGCCAGCAGCCCAGACCGGACACCGCTCTCTGGCTACACCTTC. This gives the protein CASSPDRTPLSGYTF.

This chain joins TRBV15 and TRBJ1-5, with D unclear. This CDR3 has 15 amino acids. Germline V gene lookup returns CDR1 LNHNV and CDR2 YYDKDF (reference sequence). The V and J ends lost 8 bases and 1 base respectively, with 15 bases between them. The CDR3 nucleotides read TGTGCCACCCAAACCTGGGGAGGGAGCAATCAGCCCCAGCATTTT. Protein product: CATQTWGGSNQPQHF. Full variable domain (rest looked up from reference TRBV15 and TRBJ1-5): DAMVIQNPRYQVTQFGKPVTLSCSQTLNHNVMYWYQQKSSQAPKLLFHYYDKDFNNEADTPDNFQSRRPNTSFCFLDIRSPGLGDTAMYLCATQTWGGSNQPQHFGDGTRLSIL.

This chain connects TRBV24-1 to TRBJ2-3; 8 nucleotides agree with TRBD1. The V gene's germline CDR1 is KGHDR and CDR2 SFDVKD. CDR3 length: 14 residues. Trimming removed 5 bases from V and 8 bases from J; junction bases left unmatched: 8. The CDR3 loop is CATSGTGHGGTQYF. DNA of the CDR3: TGTGCCACCAGTGGGACAGGGCACGGGGGTACGCAGTATTTT.

The gene calls are TRBV4-2 and TRBJ1-1, with a possible D match to TRBD1 (6 bases). Germline V gene lookup returns CDR1 LGHNA and CDR2 YNFKEQ. This CDR3 is built from 15 residues. Trimming removed 0 bases at V and 1 base at J, with 9 bases between. The CDR3 DNA is TGTGCCAGCAGCCAAGAGGCCAGGGGGAACACTGAAGCTTTCTTT. Its protein product is CASSQEARGNTEAFF.

This clone showed up just once. The chain links TRBV18 to TRBJ2-2; 15 nucleotides align to TRBD2. Germline loops: CDR1 KGHSH, CDR2 LQKENI. Germline trimming cut 4 bases from V and 0 bases from J; bases unmatched to any gene: 9. CDR3 length equals 20 residues. CDR3 residues: CASSLRTSGGANPNTGELFF. CDR3 DNA sequence: TGTGCCAGCTCACTTCGGACTAGCGGGGGGGCAAACCCGAACACCGGGGAGCTGTTTTTT.

The chain carries TRBV14 and TRBJ2-1; D possibly corresponds to TRBD2 (5 bases). This CDR3 contains 18 residues. Per the germline V gene, CDR1 is SGHDN and CDR2 is FVKESK. The ends were cut back, 2 bases at V and 1 base at J, with 18 bases in the middle. In nucleotides, the CDR3 is TGTGCCAGCAGCCAACCTGCAGAGAAACTAGTTTCCTACAATGAGCAGTTCTTC. Translation gives CASSQPAEKLVSYNEQFF.

This rearrangement joins TRBV30 to TRBJ1-5; no reliable D call. Germline CDR1 GTSNPN, CDR2 SVGIG (reference sequence). The CDR3 totals 12 residues. With 2 bases removed from V and 6 bases from J, the gap between germline ends came to 8 bases. The CDR3, as DNA: TGTGCCTGGAGTCCGGCAGGTCAGCCCCAGCATTTT. Protein: CAWSPAGQPQHF.

The V call is TRBV5-1, the J call TRBJ1-1; tentatively, D is TRBD1 (5 bases). Trimming pared 2 bases from V and 1 base from J, leaving 15 bases between. There are 16 residues in the CDR3. The germline gives CDR1 SGHRS, CDR2 YFSETQ. CDR3 amino acids: CASSFGARQGNTEAFF. The CDR3 region has the DNA TGCGCCAGCAGCTTTGGCGCGCGGCAGGGGAACACTGAAGCTTTCTTT.

The CDR3 protein is CASSPGTGDRGYTF. CDR3 sequence (DNA): TGTGCCAGCTCACCAGGGACAGGGGATCGTGGCTACACCTTC. The J gene is TRBJ1-2, the V gene TRBV18, with 10 bases that match TRBD1. Trimming cost V 2 bases and J 7 bases; bases outside gene matches: 4. CDR3 length: 14 amino acids. From germline, CDR1 is KGHSH and CDR2 LQKENI.

This clone was found many times. The chain uses TRBV7-3 and TRBJ2-1, with TRBD2 matching over 10 bases. The CDR3 has 18 amino acids. V lost 5 bases to trimming and J lost 3 bases; unmatched junction nucleotides: 13. CDR1 is SGHTA and CDR2 is FQGTGA in the germline V gene. The chain's CDR3 is CASSRRGSGGYGYNEQFF. CDR3 in DNA: TGTGCCAGCAGCCGTCGCGGTAGCGGGGGGTACGGCTACAATGAGCAGTTCTTC.

The chain uses TRBV5-1 and TRBJ2-1; TRBD2 aligns across 11 bases. Germline loops: CDR1 SGHRS, CDR2 YFSETQ. The V segment lost 0 bases and the J segment 2 bases; nucleotides outside the gene matches: 1. CDR3 length: 16 residues. DNA of the CDR3: TGCGCCAGCAGCTTGGGACTAGCGGGGCCCTACAATGAGCAGTTCTTC. As protein: CASSLGLAGPYNEQFF.

The gene calls are TRBV28 and TRBJ2-3; 8 nucleotides line up with TRBD2. The junction had 4 bases not matched to a gene; V was cut back by 6 bases and J by 2 bases. Germline V lookup: CDR1 MDHEN, CDR2 SYDVKM. The CDR3 is 14 residues long. CDR3 residues: CASSNGGATDTQYF. DNA of the CDR3: TGTGCCAGCAGCAACGGGGGGGCCACAGATACGCAGTATTTT. Drawing the rest from reference TRBV28 and TRBJ2-3, the complete variable domain is DVKVTQSSRYLVKRTGEKVFLECVQDMDHENMFWYRQDPGLGLRLIYFSYDVKMKEKGDIPEGYSVSREKKERFSLILESASTNQTSMYLCASSNGGATDTQYFGPGTRLTVL.

The V call is TRBV7-9, the J call TRBJ1-2; 9 bases align to TRBD1. There are 15 residues in the CDR3. V dropped 6 bases and J dropped 4; count of bases not matched to a gene: 9. The germline V gene has CDR1 SEHNR and CDR2 FQNEAQ (reference sequence). Here the CDR3 DNA reads TGTGCCAGCAGGGGGGATGAGGGACAGGGCTATGGCTACACCTTC. Its protein product is CASRGDEGQGYGYTF.

The count of this clone is one. The chain couples TRBV20-1 to TRBJ2-7; D is possibly TRBD1 (6 bases). CDR1 and CDR2 (germline): DFQATT, SNEGSKA (reference sequence). This CDR3 has 11 residues. The CDR3 protein is CPQGSPYEQYF. The CDR3 nucleotides are TGCCCTCAGGGGAGTCCGTACGAGCAGTACTTC.

The chain combines TRBV30 with TRBJ1-3; a possible D gene is TRBD1 (6 bases). CDR1 and CDR2 from the germline V gene are GTSNPN and SVGIG (reference sequence). Between the trimmed V and J ends, which lost 5 bases and 0 bases, there was a span of 11 bases. This CDR3 has 14 residues. The CDR3 sequence is CAWGGQNSGNTIYF. CDR3 in DNA: TGTGCCTGGGGTGGACAGAACTCTGGAAACACCATATATTTT.

The gene calls are TRBV19 and TRBJ1-2, with a tentative D call TRBD1 (5 bases). The CDR3 is 16 amino acids. The V end was cut by 7 bases, the J end by 3 bases, with 21 bases between. CDR1 is LNHDA and CDR2 is SQIVND in the germline V gene (reference sequence). The DNA of the CDR3 is TGTGCCAGTAAGGGAAGGGGTGGATTAGCGGACTATGGCTACACCTTC. This translates into CASKGRGGLADYGYTF.

CDR3 sequence: CASSSRTGEGNTIYF. In nucleotides, the CDR3 is TGTGCCAGTAGTTCCCGGACAGGGGAAGGAAACACCATATATTTT. This chain links TRBV19 with TRBJ1-3, with 9 bases aligning to TRBD1. In germline, CDR1 is LNHDA, CDR2 SQIVND (reference sequence). J lost 4 bases, V lost 5 bases, and 6 bases had no gene match. This CDR3 is built from 15 residues. The variable domain in full, completed from reference TRBV19 and TRBJ1-3, reads DGGITQSPKYLFRKEGQNVTLSCEQNLNHDAMYWYRQDPGQGLRLIYYSQIVNDFQKGDIAEGYSVSREKKESFPLTVTSAQKNPTAFYLCASSSRTGEGNTIYFGEGSWLTVV.

The chain employs TRBV15 and TRBJ2-4; 13 bases line up with TRBD2. V gave up 1 base and J gave up 1 base; unmatched junction bases: 4. This CDR3 contains 18 residues. Per the germline V gene, CDR1 is LNHNV and CDR2 is YYDKDF (reference sequence). CDR3 protein: CATSRGTSGGLAKNIQYF. The DNA of the CDR3 is TGTGCCACCAGCAGAGGGACTAGCGGGGGACTGGCCAAAAACATTCAGTACTTC.

The rearrangement uses TRBV2 and TRBJ1-6; TRBD1 might be the D (5 bases). CDR3 size: 15 residues. In germline, CDR1 is SNHLY, CDR2 FYNNEI. Trimming removed 4 bases at V and 5 bases at J, with 12 bases between. DNA for the CDR3: TGTGCCAGCAGTGGATCAGGGTTAAATAATTCACCCCTCCACTTT. It specifies CASSGSGLNNSPLHF.

V and J are TRBV11-2 and TRBJ1-2, with 7 bases that match TRBD1. The CDR3 is 14 residues long. The V and J ends lost 2 bases and 0 bases, in that order; junction bases with no gene match: 0. CDR1 and CDR2 from the germline V gene are SGHAT and FQNNGV. In DNA form, the CDR3 reads TGTGCCAGCAGCTTAACAGGGGCTAACTATGGCTACACCTTC. Translation: CASSLTGANYGYTF. Drawing the rest from reference TRBV11-2 and TRBJ1-2, the complete variable domain is EAGVAQSPRYKIIEKRQSVAFWCNPISGHATLYWYQQILGQGPKLLIQFQNNGVVDDSQLPKDRFSAERLKGVDSTLKIQPAKLEDSAVYLCASSLTGANYGYTFGSGTRLTVV.

The chain carries TRBV2 and TRBJ1-1; D unresolved. Between the trimmed V and J ends, which lost 6 bases and 0 bases, there was a span of 8 bases. Germline CDR1 SNHLY, CDR2 FYNNEI. The CDR3 spans 13 residues. CDR3 sequence (DNA): TGTGCCAGCAGGTCAGATCTGAACACTGAAGCTTTCTTT. This sequence encodes CASRSDLNTEAFF.

The rearrangement links TRBV23-1 to TRBJ1-4; 9 positions match TRBD1. TRBV23-1 is identified as an open reading frame with a role that is uncertain. V trimming: 9 bases; J trimming: 8 bases; junction bases outside the gene matches: 10. CDR3 length equals 14 residues. The CDR3 DNA reads TGCGCCAGGAACTTCGGGACAGGGAAGGAAAAACTGTTTTTT. It yields the protein CARNFGTGKEKLFF.